The clone carrying this T cell receptor (beta chain) was recorded only once. Germline CDR1 is SGHDT and CDR2 is YYEEEE. The CDR3 runs to 12 residues. The V end was cut by 0 bases, the J end by 7 bases, with 8 bases between. Here immunoSEQ multiplex PCR was the method, and the copy in TCRdb shows in-frame clones only, minus some. The repertoire has a few million clones, approximately 92% of them found once; the top ten carry 1.5% to 2%. This record comes from a study of shared clonotypes between healthy human individuals. Naive-designated CD8 cells lacked CD45RO, were positively enriched for CCR7, and omitted terminally differentiated effector memory CD45RA+ cells.

V usage is TRBV5-6 and J usage is TRBJ2-7; D gene uncertain. This TCR derives from a man in his late teens or twenties in good health. Some clones in this sample may be carry-over from other donors' samples. The sample taken for sequencing was naive CD8+ T cells from PBMCs. The CDR3 is CASSLGELEQYF. The CDR3 coding sequence is TGTGCCAGCAGCTTGGGAGAATTGGAGCAGTACTTC.